The clone carrying this T cell receptor beta chain turned up a few times. Its antigen is unknown. This record comes from a study of T-cell memory formation after mild COVID-19. Study-wide findings and caveats: In second-wave clones peaking day 37, SARS-CoV-2 specificity remained unconfirmed. The main location of contracting CD4+ clones was CM and EM, and that of contracting CD8+ clones was EMRA. A balance of CD4 and CD8 characterized clones contracting day 15 to 85, whereas later expanders leaned CD4+.

Sample barcodes and UMIs were carried by the TCR alpha and TCR beta cDNA libraries that 5'RACE generated with constant-segment primers. TCRdb re-analysed the 5' RACE reads in MiXCR, keeping a single row per CDR3 protein. Of under 250,000 distinct CDR3 sequences in the sample, around 10% were seen once. The CDR3 is 14 amino acids. Deletions cut 1 base from V and 6 bases from J, with 8 bases between. Germline V gene lookup returns CDR1 SGDLS and CDR2 YYNGEE. The sequence was collected from a man younger than 35 who had mild COVID-19 (a few samples of this study predate the infection). Cell type and time point are not known. J is TRBJ1-6 and V is TRBV9, with D tentatively TRBD1 (6 bases). Specimen: PBMCs or a T cell subset sorted from them (not recorded which). CDR3 amino acids: CASSVKGGNSPLHF. CDR3 DNA: TGTGCCAGCAGCGTAAAGGGGGGTAATTCACCCCTCCACTTT.